One sample yielded the 15 T cell receptor beta chains listed below, sequenced in a study of cytomegalovirus exposure and HLA in healthy donors listed by TCRdb under 2017. Library prep was done by the immunoSEQ multiplex PCR assay. For the multiplex PCR, a mixture combining 60 forward primers for TCR Vbeta segments and 13 reverse primers for TCR Jbeta segments was used. TCRdb limited this immuneACCESS table to in-frame rearrangements with V and J called. A share of clones is missing; checked studies link under half to unresolved V genes, and the rest is unexplained. The sample includes just under 95,000 clones, with approximately 85% observed a single time. The ten top clones hold 5.6% of the sample. The specimen was PBMCs. The receptors were sampled from a woman between 18 and 30 years old in good health and CMV-seropositive.

The CDR3 DNA reads as TGCAGCGTTGGACAGGTGAACACTGAAGCTTTCTTT. This encodes CSVGQVNTEAFF. The genes are TRBV29-1 and TRBJ1-1, with D maybe TRBD1 (6 bases). In germline, CDR1 is SQVTM, CDR2 ANQGSEA. The CDR3 consists of 12 residues. Deletions cut 4 bases from V and 0 bases from J, with 6 bases between.

The V call is TRBV9, the J call TRBJ1-2; no firm D call. The germline gives CDR1 SGDLS, CDR2 YYNGEE. V was shortened by 0 bases and J by 7 bases, with 10 bases between the two germline ends. CDR3 length: 13 amino acids. CDR3 sequence reads: CASSVVEGAGYTF. The CDR3 nucleotides are TGTGCCAGCAGCGTAGTGGAGGGCGCTGGCTACACCTTC. Using reference TRBV9 and TRBJ1-2 for the parts outside the CDR3, the full variable domain is DSGVTQTPKHLITATGQRVTLRCSPRSGDLSVYWYQQSLDQGLQFLIQYYNGEERAKGNILERFSAQQFPDLHSELNLSSLELGDSALYFCASSVVEGAGYTFGSGTRLTVV.

V gene TRBV5-1 combines with J gene TRBJ2-5; 7 bases agree with TRBD2. The V segment lost 0 bases and the J segment 2 bases; nucleotides outside the gene matches: 1. The germline V gene encodes CDR1 SGHRS and CDR2 YFSETQ. This CDR3 has 14 residues. The CDR3 sequence: CASSLAGGQETQYF. The CDR3 nucleotides are TGCGCCAGCAGCTTGGCGGGGGGTCAAGAGACCCAGTACTTC. The entire variable domain, with the rest obtained from reference TRBV5-1 and TRBJ2-5, is as follows: KAGVTQTPRYLIKTRGQQVTLSCSPISGHRSVSWYQQTPGQGLQFLFEYFSETQRNKGNFPGRFSGRQFSNSRSEMNVSTLELGDSALYLCASSLAGGQETQYFGPGTRLLVL.

This clone occurred once. The CDR3 reads CAWTGPAGYEQYF. DNA of the CDR3: TGTGCCTGGACCGGGCCCGCGGGCTACGAGCAGTACTTC. The V and J genes are TRBV30 and TRBJ2-7; D may be TRBD2 (5 bases). Germline V lookup: CDR1 GTSNPN, CDR2 SVGIG (reference sequence). The CDR3 extends over 13 amino acids. The V gene lost 4 bases and the J gene lost 3 bases, with 13 bases spanning the gap.

The chain has TRBV7-8 and TRBJ2-6; D gene unclear. V was trimmed by 3 bases and J by 0 bases, leaving 18 bases between them. This CDR3 contains 19 residues. Per the germline V gene, CDR1 is SGHVS and CDR2 is FQNEAQ. This CDR3 is CASSFDRHDRVSGANVLTF. Here the CDR3 DNA reads TGTGCCAGCAGCTTTGACCGACACGACCGAGTCTCTGGGGCCAACGTCCTGACTTTC.

This chain connects TRBV4-1 to TRBJ1-2, with D unresolved. Germline loops: CDR1 MGHRA, CDR2 YSYEKL. CDR3 length equals 16 residues. The V gene lost 2 bases and the J gene lost 2 bases, with 15 bases spanning the gap. The CDR3 nucleotides are TGCGCCAGCAGCCAACCTAATTCGGGAGTGAACTATGGCTACACCTTC. Amino acid sequence: CASSQPNSGVNYGYTF.

This clone is a singleton in its sample. The chain combines TRBV6-1 with TRBJ1-5; the D is unclear. The germline V gene has CDR1 MNHNS and CDR2 SASEGT. This CDR3 contains 13 residues. The V end was cut by 7 bases, the J end by 0 bases, with 7 bases between. CDR3 amino acids: CASKEVSNQPQHF. CDR3 bases: TGTGCCAGCAAGGAGGTTAGCAATCAGCCCCAGCATTTT.

This clone was detected only a few times. The chain has TRBV19 and TRBJ1-4, with 8 bases matching TRBD1. The V segment lost 6 bases and the J segment 7 bases; nucleotides outside the gene matches: 7. Germline V gives CDR1 LNHDA, CDR2 SQIVND (reference sequence). The CDR3 extends over 14 amino acids. The CDR3 DNA sequence: TGTGCCAGTAGGCCGACAGGGGCTACTGAAAAACTGTTTTTT. As protein: CASRPTGATEKLFF.

The J gene is TRBJ1-4, the V gene TRBV6-5; D is undetermined. Per germline, CDR1 MNHEY and CDR2 SVGAGI. Trimming pared 2 bases from V and 5 bases from J, leaving 12 bases between. The CDR3 covers 15 residues. The CDR3 DNA follows: TGTGCCAGCAGTTACACGCAGACTCGAAATGAAAAACTGTTTTTT. It codes for CASSYTQTRNEKLFF.

The rearrangement links TRBV7-8 to TRBJ1-6; 9 bases fit TRBD1. Germline CDR1 and CDR2: SGHVS and FQNEAQ. With V trimmed by 5 bases and J by 8 bases, 13 bases remained unmatched. This CDR3 is 17 amino acids long. In DNA, the CDR3 is TGTGCCAGCAGCCCTCTTTCCGGGACAGGGTCGTATTCACCCCTCCACTTT. Translating gives CASSPLSGTGSYSPLHF.

The gene calls are TRBV27 and TRBJ1-1; no clear D. The CDR3 has 13 amino acids. V was pared by 8 bases and J by 0 bases, with 10 bases between. The germline V gene has CDR1 MNHEY and CDR2 SMNVEV (reference sequence). The CDR3 spells CASAASVNTEAFF. CDR3 sequence (DNA): TGTGCCAGCGCTGCATCGGTGAACACTGAAGCTTTCTTT.

Remarks on this clone: One end of the junction fails to match germline, which may point to a read error. The V gene is TRBV7-7, the J gene TRBJ2-2; TRBD2 might be the D (6 bases). The CDR3 is 14 amino acids. Germline V lookup: CDR1 SSHAT, CDR2 FNYEAQ (reference sequence). The CDR3 bases are TGTGCTAGCAGCTTATCGGGGGTCGCCGGGGAGCTGTTTTTT. This translates into CASSLSGVAGELFF.

The chain employs TRBV5-1 and TRBJ2-1; 7 bases are a match to TRBD2. Trimming took 4 bases from V and 0 from J; bases not matched to a gene: 7. CDR1 is SGHRS and CDR2 is YFSETQ in the germline V gene. The CDR3 consists of 16 residues. In nucleotides, the CDR3 is TGCGCCAGCAGCGGAGAAGCGGGGAGCTCCTACAATGAGCAGTTCTTC. Protein sequence: CASSGEAGSSYNEQFF.

This rearrangement joins TRBV10-3 to TRBJ2-1; D might be TRBD2 (6 bases). The CDR3 loop spans 13 amino acids. CDR1 is ENHRY and CDR2 is SYGVKD in the germline V gene. Trimming cost V 2 bases and J 7 bases, with 9 bases left between them. The CDR3 DNA sequence: TGTGCCATCAGTGAGCTGGAGGGGAATGAGCAGTTCTTC. Translated: CAISELEGNEQFF.

The chain uses TRBV7-9 and TRBJ1-5; D may be TRBD1 (5 bases). Trimming took off 5 bases at V and 4 bases at J, with 24 bases between the two ends. The CDR3 runs to 18 residues. Germline V gene sequence: CDR1 SEHNR, CDR2 FQNEAQ (reference sequence). The DNA of the CDR3 is TGTGCCAGCAGCAACGAAGCCGGGGGTACATGGTCTAATCAGCCCCAGCATTTT. This encodes CASSNEAGGTWSNQPQHF. Using reference TRBV7-9 and TRBJ1-5 for the parts outside the CDR3, the full variable domain is DTGVSQNPRHKITKRGQNVTFRCDPISEHNRLYWYRQTLGQGPEFLTYFQNEAQLEKSRLLSDRFSAERPKGSFSTLEIQRTEQGDSAMYLCASSNEAGGTWSNQPQHFGDGTRLSIL.